One and the same sample provided the 29 T cell receptor beta chains below, sequenced in a study of post-analysis software for immune sequencing data. General study points: Patients used about five TRBV segments, including TRBV5-6, TRBV5-1 and TRBV20-1, more often than controls.

Prepared libraries of TCR beta cDNA carried unique molecular identifiers. TCRdb reanalysed the PCR reads using MiXCR and keeps one entry per CDR3 protein. The repertoire includes roughly 180,000 distinct CDR3 sequences, approximately 31% of them detected once, and about 1.6% sits in the top ten. Their antigens remain unidentified. Sequenced sample: blood. The receptors shown here come from a girl aged 10 to 17 with multiple sclerosis.

This clonotype was seen a few times. The J gene is TRBJ2-3, the V gene TRBV12-3 or TRBV12-4; D is unclear. V was pared by 6 bases and J by 2 bases, with 9 bases between. The CDR3 extends over 13 amino acids. CDR3 sequence reads: CASSLAITDTQYF. CDR3 DNA sequence: TGTGCCAGCAGCCTTGCCATCACAGATACGCAGTATTTT.

Concerning this clonotype itself: Just one base apart from a much larger clone, this may be a read error. The chain couples TRBV10-3 to TRBJ2-3; either TRBD1 or TRBD2 may fit D (5 bases each). Germline CDR1 and CDR2: ENHRY and SYGVKD. The CDR3 runs 15 residues. Here the CDR3 reads CAIRETGTLGDTQDF. In nucleotides, the CDR3 is TGTGCCATCAGAGAGACCGGGACCTTAGGTGATACGCAGGATTTT.

V usage is TRBV6-5 and J usage is TRBJ2-1, with 13 bases that match TRBD2. With V trimmed by 2 bases and J by 5 bases, 6 bases remained unmatched. The germline V gene has CDR1 MNHEY and CDR2 SVGAGI. The CDR3 contains 17 residues. The CDR3, as DNA: TGTGCCAGCAGTTACCCGGAGGGGACTAGCGGGAACAATGAGCAGTTCTTC. This translates into CASSYPEGTSGNNEQFF.

The rearrangement uses TRBV14 and TRBJ1-2, with D unresolved. CDR1 is SGHDN and CDR2 is FVKESK in the germline V gene. The CDR3 covers 11 residues. The V end was cut by 4 bases, the J end by 6 bases, with 6 bases between. CDR3 bases: TGTGCCAGCAGCCCGTATAATGGCTACACCTTC. Residues: CASSPYNGYTF.

Details on this clonotype: A read error may explain this, as a much larger clone is one base away. The J gene is TRBJ2-5, the V gene TRBV4-1; 7 positions match TRBD1. The junction had 10 bases not matched to a gene; V was cut back by 1 base and J by 11 bases. Germline V gene data show CDR1 as MGHRA and CDR2 as YSYEKL. This CDR3 is built from 14 residues. DNA of the CDR3: TGCGCCAGCAGCCAAGGGGACAGCAACAATGAGCAGTACTTC. Its protein is CASSQGDSNNEQYF.

As regards this clonotype: A read error may be the cause here, since a much bigger clone is one base away. The rearrangement links TRBV4-1 to TRBJ2-7; D may be TRBD2 (5 bases). This CDR3 spans 16 amino acids. Germline values: CDR1 MGHRA, CDR2 YSYEKL. Here the CDR3 reads CTSSQAEGKSSYEQYF. The CDR3 DNA sequence: TGCACCAGCAGCCAAGCGGAAGGGAAGAGCTCCTACGAGCAGTACTTC.

V and J are TRBV27 and TRBJ2-1, with TRBD2 matching over 8 bases. The germline CDR1 and CDR2 sequences are MNHEY and SMNVEV (reference sequence). The CDR3 is 16 amino acids. V lost 2 bases to trimming and J lost 6 bases; unmatched junction nucleotides: 9. The CDR3 nucleotides read TGTGCCAGCAGTTTACGGGGGGGCGCAATTTTCAATGAGCAGTTCTTC. It encodes CASSLRGGAIFNEQFF.

The rearrangement uses TRBV20-1 and TRBJ2-3; D possibly corresponds to TRBD2 (7 bases). CDR1 and CDR2 from the germline V gene are DFQATT and SNEGSKA (reference sequence). Trimming removed 6 bases from V and 2 bases from J, with 18 bases in between. The CDR3 has 15 amino acids. Here the CDR3 reads CSAPLGGAVTDTQYF. The CDR3 DNA reads TGCAGTGCCCCGCTGGGGGGGGCCGTCACAGATACGCAGTATTTT.

This clonotype was recorded a few times. The gene calls are TRBV15 and TRBJ1-4; TRBD1 agrees at 9 bases. The CDR3 has 19 amino acids. Germline CDR1 is LNHNV and CDR2 is YYDKDF (reference sequence). V gave up 4 bases and J gave up 7 bases; unmatched junction bases: 19. The CDR3 reads CATSTSLNAGQGNSEKLFF. CDR3 sequence (DNA): TGTGCCACCAGCACCTCACTTAACGCGGGACAGGGTAATAGTGAAAAACTGTTTTTT.

At least ten counts were recorded for this clonotype. The CDR3 sequence: CASSLGEEGYTF. DNA of the CDR3: TGTGCCAGCAGCCTCGGTGAGGAGGGCTACACCTTC. This chain joins TRBV3-1 and TRBJ1-2; no clear D. The CDR3 extends over 12 amino acids. Germline-derived CDR1 and CDR2 are LGHDT and YNNKEL (reference sequence). Trimming took off 4 bases at V and 8 bases at J, with 11 bases between the two ends.

This clonotype was seen repeatedly, ten times or more. J is TRBJ2-7 and V is TRBV4-1, with TRBD2 matching 9 bases. Germline CDR1 MGHRA, CDR2 YSYEKL. The CDR3 contains 16 residues. V dropped 2 bases and J dropped 3; count of bases not matched to a gene: 8. In DNA form, the CDR3 reads TGCGCCAGCAGCCAATTTGGACTAGCGAGCTTCTACGAGCAGTACTTC. It yields the protein CASSQFGLASFYEQYF.

This clonotype was detected only a few times. V gene TRBV5-1 combines with J gene TRBJ2-3; D is perhaps TRBD2 (6 bases). The V end lost 5 bases, the J end lost 0 bases, and 10 bases lay between the germline ends. Germline V gives CDR1 SGHRS, CDR2 YFSETQ. The CDR3 has 14 residues. The CDR3 nucleotides are TGCGCCAGCAGGTCGGCGGGGAGCACAGATACGCAGTATTTT. It codes for CASRSAGSTDTQYF.

Ten or more counts support this clonotype. This chain joins TRBV7-6 and TRBJ2-5, with TRBD2 matching 7 bases. The CDR3 spans 16 residues. Looked up from germline, CDR1 is SGHVS and CDR2 is FNYEAQ. The V segment lost 0 bases and the J segment 5 bases; nucleotides outside the gene matches: 9. CDR3 DNA sequence: TGTGCCAGCAGCTTAGCGGCGGGAGTTGATGGGGAGACCCAGTACTTC. This sequence encodes CASSLAAGVDGETQYF.

The genes are TRBV10-3 and TRBJ1-1; a weak D match, TRBD1 (6 bases). CDR3 size: 16 residues. The V gene's germline CDR1 is ENHRY and CDR2 SYGVKD. The V and J ends lost 3 bases and 4 bases respectively, with 18 bases between them. CDR3 sequence reads: CAISDPDQGWATEAFF. CDR3 nucleotides: TGTGCCATCAGTGACCCCGATCAGGGGTGGGCCACTGAAGCTTTCTTT.

This clonotype has a handful of counts. A much larger clone differs from this one at a single base, so this may be a read error. The chain uses TRBV5-1 and TRBJ2-3; D is tentatively TRBD1 or TRBD2 (5 bases each). The CDR3 runs 14 residues. Germline CDR1 and CDR2: SGHRS and YFSETQ. The CDR3 DNA follows: TGCGCCAGCAGCTTGCGGGACCGCACAGATATGCAGTATTTT. The encoded protein is CASSLRDRTDMQYF. The complete variable domain, with remaining parts taken from reference TRBV5-1 and TRBJ2-3, reads KAGVTQTPRYLIKTRGQQVTLSCSPISGHRSVSWYQQTPGQGLQFLFEYFSETQRNKGNFPGRFSGRQFSNSRSEMNVSTLELGDSALYLCASSLRDRTDMQYFGPGTRLTVL.

This clonotype was counted at least ten times. The rearrangement joins TRBV11-2 to TRBJ2-7; D may be TRBD1 (5 bases). The CDR3 runs 16 residues. Germline V gene sequence: CDR1 SGHAT, CDR2 FQNNGV. V lost 2 bases and J 0 bases, leaving 14 bases between the germline ends. The CDR3 region is CASSLNYRQRSYEQYF. Here the CDR3 DNA reads TGTGCCAGCAGCTTAAACTACCGACAGCGCTCCTACGAGCAGTACTTC.

Details on this clonotype: Just one base apart from a much larger clone, this may be a read error. V is TRBV5-6 and J is TRBJ2-7; D is possibly TRBD1 or TRBD2 (6 bases each). Trimming removed 3 bases from V and 2 bases from J, with 12 bases in between. The CDR3 has 14 amino acids. CDR1 is SGHDT and CDR2 is YYEEEE in the germline V gene. The chain's CDR3 is CASSWRGEPYEQYF. In DNA form, the CDR3 reads TGTGCCAGCAGCTGGAGGGGGGAACCCTACGAGCAGTACTTC. Together with reference TRBV5-6 and TRBJ2-7, the CDR3 gives the full variable domain: DAGVTQSPTHLIKTRGQQVTLRCSPKSGHDTVSWYQQALGQGPQFIFQYYEEEERQRGNFPDRFSGHQFPNYSSELNVNALLLGDSALYLCASSWRGEPYEQYFGPGTRLTVT.

This clonotype has ten or more counts. This chain links TRBV6-1 with TRBJ2-3; 8 bases are shared with TRBD1. Germline trimming cut 8 bases from V and 3 bases from J; bases unmatched to any gene: 7. The germline V gene has CDR1 MNHNS and CDR2 SASEGT. There are 14 residues in the CDR3. The CDR3 sequence is CASENRGKTDTQYF. The CDR3 DNA follows: TGTGCCAGCGAAAACAGGGGGAAGACAGATACGCAGTATTTT.

The rearrangement joins TRBV20-1 to TRBJ1-2, with D perhaps TRBD1 (6 bases). The V gene's germline CDR1 is DFQATT and CDR2 SNEGSKA (reference sequence). The CDR3 loop spans 11 amino acids. This chain's CDR3 is CSTRDNEGYTF. The CDR3 nucleotides read TGCAGCACCCGGGACAACGAAGGCTACACCTTC.

Concerning this clonotype itself: The junction departs from germline at one end; a sequencing error may be responsible. J is TRBJ2-7 and V is TRBV18; no definite D call. The CDR3 consists of 13 residues. Germline V lookup: CDR1 KGHSH, CDR2 LQKENI. The CDR3 protein is CTSSPVPGYEQYF. The CDR3 region has the DNA TGTACCAGCTCACCAGTTCCGGGTTACGAGCAGTACTTC.

On this clonotype itself: A read error may explain this, as a much larger clone is one base away. The chain uses TRBV5-1 and TRBJ2-1; 7 bases agree with TRBD2. CDR1 is SGHRS and CDR2 is YFSETQ in the germline V gene. This CDR3 spans 15 amino acids. Unmatched junction bases numbered 6, after V lost 2 bases and J lost 4 bases. The CDR3 coding sequence is TGCGCCAGCAGCTTTTCTCCTAGCGGATACAATGAGCAGTTCTTC. Translated, it gives CASSFSPSGYNEQFF.

The chain recombines TRBV4-1 with TRBJ1-1; D gene unclear. Germline V gene data show CDR1 as MGHRA and CDR2 as YSYEKL. The CDR3 loop spans 14 amino acids. V was shortened by 5 bases and J by 5 bases, with 15 bases between the two germline ends. This chain's CDR3 is CASSLDGMGTEAFF. For the CDR3, the DNA is TGCGCCAGCAGCTTGGACGGGATGGGGACTGAAGCTTTCTTT.

This clonotype has only a few counts. CDR3 loop: CAISESRPSRGEKLFF. CDR3 bases: TGTGCCATCAGTGAGTCTCGCCCGTCCCGAGGGGAAAAACTGTTTTTT. The rearrangement joins TRBV10-3 to TRBJ1-4, with unresolved D. Germline V gene data show CDR1 as ENHRY and CDR2 as SYGVKD. The CDR3 has 16 residues. Trimming pared 0 bases from V and 8 bases from J, leaving 16 bases between.

This clonotype showed up many times. This chain uses TRBV7-6 with TRBJ2-7; 13 bases are shared with TRBD2. V shed 6 bases and J 7 bases; nucleotides not matched to a gene: 9. Germline V gene data show CDR1 as SGHVS and CDR2 as FNYEAQ. The CDR3 covers 15 residues. Here the CDR3 reads CASRPGLAGVQEQYF. CDR3 in DNA: TGTGCCAGCAGACCAGGACTAGCGGGAGTACAGGAGCAGTACTTC.

This clonotype has a count of ten or more. The chain uses TRBV13 and TRBJ2-7; no firm D call. Per the germline V gene, CDR1 is PRHDT and CDR2 is FYEKMQ (reference sequence). The CDR3 runs 13 residues. Trimming removed 1 base at V and 2 bases at J, with 6 bases between. As DNA, the CDR3 is TGTGCCAGCAGCTTAGACCCGACCTACGAGCAGTACTTC. Translating gives CASSLDPTYEQYF.

This clonotype was found many times. In DNA form, the CDR3 reads TGCGCCAGCAGCCCCACAGGACCCAATCAGCCCCAGCATTTT. Its translation: CASSPTGPNQPQHF. The chain is built from TRBV5-1 and TRBJ1-5, with D possibly being TRBD1 (5 bases). Looked up from germline, CDR1 is SGHRS and CDR2 is YFSETQ. Deletions cut 4 bases from V and 3 bases from J, with 11 bases between. The CDR3 covers 14 residues.

The J gene is TRBJ1-1, the V gene TRBV12-3 or TRBV12-4; TRBD1 is a possible D gene (5 bases). The germline V and J ends were trimmed by 7 bases and 3 bases, with 12 bases remaining between them. The CDR3 runs 13 residues. The chain's CDR3 is CASMSRGDTEAFF. CDR3 bases: TGTGCCAGCATGTCTCGGGGGGACACTGAAGCTTTCTTT.

The chain couples TRBV11-2 to TRBJ1-4; D possibly corresponds to TRBD1 (6 bases). The germline CDR1 and CDR2 sequences are SGHAT and FQNNGV. This CDR3 contains 15 residues. Trimming pared 1 base from V and 7 bases from J, leaving 13 bases between. CDR3 sequence reads: CASSLVGHRAEKLFF. CDR3 nucleotides: TGTGCCAGCAGCTTAGTGGGACACCGGGCTGAAAAACTGTTTTTT. Using reference TRBV11-2 and TRBJ1-4 for the parts outside the CDR3, the full variable domain is EAGVAQSPRYKIIEKRQSVAFWCNPISGHATLYWYQQILGQGPKLLIQFQNNGVVDDSQLPKDRFSAERLKGVDSTLKIQPAKLEDSAVYLCASSLVGHRAEKLFFGSGTQLSVL.

The rearrangement uses TRBV2 and TRBJ2-1; 7 nucleotides line up with TRBD2. The CDR3 length is 15 residues. CDR1 SNHLY and CDR2 FYNNEI come from the germline V gene. V shed 5 bases and J 4 bases; nucleotides not matched to a gene: 8. CDR3: CASSTGDYLYNEQFF. Here the CDR3 DNA reads TGTGCCAGCAGTACCGGGGACTACCTATACAATGAGCAGTTCTTC. Looking up the rest from reference TRBV2 and TRBJ2-1 gives the full variable domain: EPEVTQTPSHQVTQMGQEVILRCVPISNHLYFYWYRQILGQKVEFLVSFYNNEISEKSEIFDDQFSVERPDGSNFTLKIRSTKLEDSAMYFCASSTGDYLYNEQFFGPGTRLTVL.